Below, 23 T cell receptor beta chains from the same sample are listed, as sequenced in a study of T cell repertoires in cytomegalovirus infection. MiXCR, applied by TCRdb to the reads, yields one record per CDR3 protein. The sample holds under 95,000 distinct CDR3 sequences, 4% seen once. Source material: PBMCs. These receptors came from a human donor in good health (CMV status not recorded). Some clones in this sample may be carry-over from other donors' samples.

A remark on this clonotype: This sequence may be a read error, since a much larger clone differs from it by one base. This chain connects TRBV12-3 or TRBV12-4 to TRBJ1-3; a possible D gene is TRBD1 (5 bases). V was shortened by 7 bases and J by 4 bases, with 14 bases between the two germline ends. The CDR3 runs to 14 residues. CDR3 in DNA: TGTGCCAGCAACCAGGGTACGGAAGGAAACACCATATATTTT. This translates into CASNQGTEGNTIYF.

There are many counts of this clonotype. The chain is built from TRBV7-6 and TRBJ2-7; 9 nucleotides align to TRBD2. There are 18 residues in the CDR3. From germline, CDR1 is SGHVS and CDR2 FNYEAQ. The V gene end was trimmed by 6 bases and the J gene end by 4 bases; junction bases not matched to a gene: 19. In DNA, the CDR3 is TGTGCCAGCAGTGCACAATTAGCGGGAGTTGAAGGGGTGTACGAGCAGTACTTC. As protein: CASSAQLAGVEGVYEQYF.

This clonotype appeared many times. The J gene is TRBJ2-7, the V gene TRBV7-2, with TRBD2 matching 8 bases. CDR3 size: 15 residues. V shed 4 bases and J 1 base; nucleotides not matched to a gene: 6. Germline values: CDR1 SGHTA, CDR2 FQGNSA. CDR3 sequence reads: CASSYLSGGSYEQYF. Written as DNA, the CDR3 is TGTGCCAGCAGCTACCTCAGCGGGGGATCCTACGAGCAGTACTTC.

This clonotype has ten or more counts. This rearrangement joins TRBV7-2 to TRBJ1-2, with unresolved D. The CDR3 totals 13 residues. Trimming cost V 5 bases and J 2 bases, with 9 bases left between them. CDR1 SGHTA and CDR2 FQGNSA come from the germline V gene. CDR3 sequence: CASSPAANYGYTF. The DNA of the CDR3 is TGTGCCAGCAGCCCCGCGGCGAACTATGGCTACACCTTC.

This clonotype has a count of ten or more. The chain links TRBV7-6 to TRBJ1-1; D unclear. Germline V CDR1 and CDR2: SGHVS, FNYEAQ. V shed 0 bases and J shed 1 base, with 9 bases lying between them. This CDR3 comprises 15 residues. CDR3 protein: CASSLAAGSNTEAFF. The CDR3 DNA sequence: TGTGCCAGCAGCTTAGCGGCGGGATCGAACACTGAAGCTTTCTTT.

This clonotype is termed medium-sized. The V call is TRBV7-2, the J call TRBJ1-2; TRBD1 matches 9 bases. Germline V gives CDR1 SGHTA, CDR2 FQGNSA. The V gene end was trimmed by 5 bases and the J gene end by 0 bases; junction bases not matched to a gene: 10. CDR3 length: 17 residues. CDR3 region: CASSPRDRARANYGYTF. The CDR3 DNA sequence: TGTGCCAGCAGCCCCCGGGACAGGGCTAGAGCTAACTATGGCTACACCTTC.

This clonotype has ten or more counts. The chain joins TRBV12-3 or TRBV12-4 to TRBJ1-1, with D possibly TRBD1 on 5 matching bases. This CDR3 comprises 13 residues. With 3 bases removed from V and 6 bases from J, the gap between germline ends came to 11 bases. CDR3 region: CASSLGQASEAFF. CDR3 nucleotide sequence: TGTGCCAGCAGTTTGGGGCAGGCATCTGAAGCTTTCTTT.

This clonotype was found many times. The chain uses TRBV6-2 or TRBV6-3 and TRBJ2-7, with D unresolved. The ends were cut back, 7 bases at V and 5 bases at J, with 18 bases in the middle. Per germline, CDR1 MNHEY and CDR2 SVGEGT. The CDR3 has 14 residues. In nucleotides, the CDR3 is TGTGCCAGCAACTTACGTCCACTTCTCAACGAGCAGTACTTC. Protein sequence: CASNLRPLLNEQYF.

This clonotype occurred many times. The J gene is TRBJ1-6, the V gene TRBV7-2; no clear D. Trimming took off 1 base at V and 5 bases at J, with 3 bases between the two ends. This CDR3 comprises 13 residues. The germline CDR1 and CDR2 sequences are SGHTA and FQGNSA. As DNA, the CDR3 is TGTGCCAGCAGCTTAGGGCATAATTCACCCCTCCACTTT. This sequence encodes CASSLGHNSPLHF.

This clonotype was detected ten times or more. The rearrangement uses TRBV7-2 and TRBJ2-1; no reliable D call. Germline assignment: CDR1 SGHTA and CDR2 FQGNSA. CDR3 length equals 15 residues. V gave up 5 bases and J gave up 2 bases, with 13 bases separating them. CDR3 nucleotides: TGTGCCAGCAGCCCCCGTCGCCCCGCCTACAATGAGCAGTTCTTC. This sequence encodes CASSPRRPAYNEQFF.

This clonotype came up many times. V is TRBV7-8 and J is TRBJ2-3; D is ambiguous. Germline-derived CDR1 and CDR2 are SGHVS and FQNEAQ. V was trimmed by 5 bases and J by 2 bases, leaving 8 bases between them. The CDR3 has 13 residues. The CDR3 spells CASSVSTTDTQYF. The CDR3 DNA sequence: TGTGCCAGCAGCGTTAGTACCACAGATACGCAGTATTTT.

The table lists this clonotype with many counts. The chain links TRBV7-2 to TRBJ2-7, with D possibly being TRBD2 (7 bases). This CDR3 contains 15 residues. V dropped 2 bases and J dropped 7 bases, with 18 bases sitting between them. Germline CDR1 and CDR2: SGHTA and FQGNSA. CDR3 loop: CASSLSRAGAGEQYF. The CDR3 nucleotides are TGTGCCAGCAGCTTAAGCCGGGCGGGGGCGGGGGAGCAGTACTTC.

The sample holds a few counts of this clonotype. This sequence joins TRBV4-3 and TRBJ2-5; TRBD2 aligns across 11 bases. Germline CDR1 LGHNA, CDR2 YSLEER. The CDR3 has 16 amino acids. Losses at the gene ends were 1 base for V and 5 bases for J; bases not matched to a gene: 6. CDR3 in DNA: TGCGCCAGCAGCCAAGTTAGCGGGAGGGCGTTGGAGACCCAGTACTTC. Protein sequence: CASSQVSGRALETQYF.

This clonotype was observed many times. The gene calls are TRBV6-2 or TRBV6-3 and TRBJ2-1; perhaps TRBD1 as D (6 bases). Germline CDR1 MNHEY, CDR2 SVGEGT. The CDR3 spans 13 residues. V dropped 5 bases and J dropped 7 bases, with 12 bases sitting between them. Here the CDR3 reads CASSIQGRNEQFF. The DNA for the CDR3 is TGTGCCAGCAGTATACAGGGACGGAATGAGCAGTTCTTC.

This clonotype occurred many times. The rearrangement joins TRBV5-6 to TRBJ1-1; the match to TRBD1 covers 9 bases. This CDR3 spans 15 amino acids. The V segment lost 2 bases and the J segment 6 bases; nucleotides outside the gene matches: 8. CDR1 and CDR2 from the germline V gene are SGHDT and YYEEEE. CDR3 coding DNA: TGTGCCAGCAGCTTAGTCCCGGGACAGGGCGCTGAAGCTTTCTTT. It translates to CASSLVPGQGAEAFF.

There are many counts of this clonotype. This chain's CDR3 is CASSFVTGGGPQHF. CDR3 coding DNA: TGTGCCAGCAGCTTTGTAACTGGGGGAGGGCCCCAGCATTTT. V and J are TRBV7-2 and TRBJ1-5; perhaps TRBD1 as D (5 bases). There are 14 residues in the CDR3. Trimming left V 3 bases short and J 9 bases short, with 15 bases between. CDR1 SGHTA and CDR2 FQGNSA come from the germline V gene.

This clonotype showed up many times. The chain links TRBV7-2 to TRBJ1-2; TRBD1 aligns across 8 bases. The CDR3 has 13 residues. Germline V gene lookup returns CDR1 SGHTA and CDR2 FQGNSA. Unmatched junction bases numbered 1, after V lost 4 bases and J lost 3 bases. The CDR3 spells CASSSTGDYGYTF. As DNA, the CDR3 is TGTGCCAGCAGCTCGACAGGGGACTATGGCTACACCTTC.

As regards this clonotype: Without the conserved terminal phenylalanine or tryptophan, this CDR3 likely stems from a read error. This rearrangement joins TRBV28 to TRBJ2-5; D is perhaps TRBD1 or TRBD2 (6 bases each). The CDR3 runs 17 residues. Germline assignment: CDR1 MDHEN and CDR2 SYDVKM. V lost 1 base and J 5 bases, leaving 20 bases between the germline ends. The CDR3: CASSLLRSGAGSETQYV. CDR3 nucleotides: TGTGCCAGCAGTTTATTACGTTCGGGGGCGGGTAGTGAGACCCAGTACGTC.

This clonotype was found many times. The rearrangement uses TRBV20-1 and TRBJ2-3, with TRBD2 matching 8 bases. Unmatched junction bases numbered 7, after V lost 0 bases and J lost 5 bases. Germline V gene data show CDR1 as DFQATT and CDR2 as SNEGSKA (reference sequence). The CDR3 runs to 15 residues. DNA of the CDR3: TGCAGTGCTAGAGAGTTGCGGGGGGACTTAGATACGCAGTATTTT. Protein product: CSARELRGDLDTQYF.

The chain recombines TRBV7-9 with TRBJ2-3; D perhaps matches TRBD2 (7 bases). This CDR3 is 14 amino acids long. Germline CDR1 reads SEHNR; CDR2 reads FQNEAQ (reference sequence). V was pared by 3 bases and J by 2 bases, with 9 bases between. CDR3 amino acids: CASSFAGATDTQYF. CDR3 bases: TGTGCCAGCAGCTTTGCGGGGGCCACAGATACGCAGTATTTT.

This clonotype has a count of ten or more. The rearrangement joins TRBV7-9 to TRBJ2-5; perhaps TRBD1 as D (6 bases). The V gene lost 5 bases and the J gene lost 5 bases, with 15 bases spanning the gap. The CDR3 is made up of 14 amino acids. CDR1 and CDR2 from the germline V gene are SEHNR and FQNEAQ (reference sequence). CDR3 DNA: TGTGCCAGCAGCCCCCGTCGGACAGATGAGACCCAGTACTTC. Protein: CASSPRRTDETQYF.

This clonotype appeared many times. The chain has TRBV7-2 and TRBJ1-4; D not resolved. Germline V gene lookup returns CDR1 SGHTA and CDR2 FQGNSA. V lost 6 bases, J lost 3 bases, and 14 bases lay in between. The CDR3 sequence is 15 residues long. In DNA form, the CDR3 reads TGTGCCAGCAGTTCTCAATTTGTTGCTAATGAAAAACTGTTTTTT. Its protein is CASSSQFVANEKLFF.

This clonotype occurred many times. The chain carries TRBV19 and TRBJ2-7; TRBD2 matches 9 bases. CDR1 and CDR2 (germline): LNHDA, SQIVND (reference sequence). V lost 3 bases, J lost 3 bases, and 6 bases stayed unmatched. This CDR3 is built from 15 residues. The CDR3 DNA is TGTGCCAGTAGTATCTCTAGCGGGGTCGTCTACGAGCAGTACTTC. This encodes CASSISSGVVYEQYF.